The next 20 T cell receptor beta chains were all read from a single sample in a study of cytomegalovirus exposure and HLA in healthy donors. It was with 60 Vbeta and 13 Jbeta primers that the PCR ran. The protocol was immunoSEQ multiplex PCR, while the TCRdb copy is restricted to in-frame clones and leaves out a portion. Here the sample spans some 150,000 clones, approximately 81% being singletons. Sequencing used PBMCs. These receptors were obtained from a boy younger than 10 in good health and CMV-seronegative.

The chain combines TRBV9 with TRBJ2-4; D is possibly TRBD2 (7 bases). The CDR3 loop spans 18 amino acids. Germline values: CDR1 SGDLS, CDR2 YYNGEE. The V and J ends lost 4 bases and 2 bases respectively, with 22 bases between them. The CDR3 region is CASSFGPGGAGSKNIQYF. CDR3 in DNA: TGTGCCAGCAGCTTTGGCCCGGGGGGCGCGGGGTCCAAAAACATTCAGTACTTC.

The V gene is TRBV6-6, the J gene TRBJ1-1; D is uncertain. The V gene lost 7 bases and the J gene lost 1 base, with 7 bases spanning the gap. This CDR3 spans 12 amino acids. Germline CDR1 MNHNY, CDR2 SVGAGI (reference sequence). CDR3 sequence: CASNRQNTEAFF. CDR3 sequence (DNA): TGTGCCAGCAACCGACAGAACACTGAAGCTTTCTTT.

The DNA of the CDR3 is TGTGCCAGCAGCCGGAAGGGGGTAGAAAAACTGTTTTTT. This translates into CASSRKGVEKLFF. The chain links TRBV14 to TRBJ1-4, with a weak D call TRBD1 (6 bases). Germline loops: CDR1 SGHDN, CDR2 FVKESK. CDR3 size: 13 residues. Trimming left V 4 bases short and J 8 bases short, with 11 bases between. The full variable domain, in which reference TRBV14 and TRBJ1-4 provide the parts outside the CDR3, is EAGVTQFPSHSVIEKGQTVTLRCDPISGHDNLYWYRRVMGKEIKFLLHFVKESKQDESGMPNNRFLAERTGGTYSTLKVQPAELEDSGVYFCASSRKGVEKLFFGSGTQLSVL.

The count of this clone is one. The gene calls are TRBV7-3 and TRBJ2-3; D possibly corresponds to TRBD2 (6 bases). The V end lost 9 bases, the J end lost 5 bases, and 18 bases lay between the germline ends. The germline gives CDR1 SGHTA, CDR2 FQGTGA. The CDR3 runs 14 residues. CDR3 nucleotide sequence: TGTGCCAGTTCGTTAGGAGGGCCGAAAGATACGCAGTATTTT. Its translation: CASSLGGPKDTQYF.

The chain links TRBV19 to TRBJ2-6, with 7 nucleotides matching TRBD1. Germline V gene lookup returns CDR1 LNHDA and CDR2 SQIVND (reference sequence). The CDR3 loop spans 16 amino acids. Trimming removed 8 bases from V and 4 bases from J; junction bases left unmatched: 11. Written as DNA, the CDR3 is TGTGCCAGTGACCGGCAGACAGGGCCAGGGGCCAACGTCCTGACTTTC. Amino acids: CASDRQTGPGANVLTF.

This chain uses TRBV4-2 with TRBJ2-3; 10 bases map to TRBD2. The germline CDR1 and CDR2 sequences are LGHNA and YNFKEQ. The CDR3 sequence is 17 residues long. V was pared by 0 bases and J by 7 bases, with 10 bases of the junction left unmatched. CDR3 sequence (DNA): TGTGCCAGCAGCCAAGACATTTTAGCGGGAGGCCCTAATACGCAGTATTTT. It encodes CASSQDILAGGPNTQYF.

The chain employs TRBV18 and TRBJ2-7; D is perhaps TRBD2 (5 bases). V lost 6 bases and J 3 bases, leaving 9 bases between the germline ends. This CDR3 contains 12 residues. Germline V gene data show CDR1 as KGHSH and CDR2 as LQKENI. The CDR3 is CASSSGNYEQYF. The CDR3 DNA reads TGTGCCAGCTCTTCGGGGAACTACGAGCAGTACTTC.

This chain uses TRBV7-9 with TRBJ1-2; D is possibly TRBD1 (6 bases). Germline V gene lookup returns CDR1 SEHNR and CDR2 FQNEAQ (reference sequence). The CDR3 loop spans 17 amino acids. V lost 0 bases to trimming and J lost 7 bases, with 21 bases between them. CDR3 coding DNA: TGTGCCAGCAGCTTAGCAATGGAACTCAGGGGATTTGGTGGCTACACCTTC. This sequence encodes CASSLAMELRGFGGYTF.

This sequence joins TRBV5-4 and TRBJ2-1; D is possibly TRBD1 (6 bases). Trimming shortened V by 6 bases and J by 1 base, and 17 bases separated the two germline ends. Looked up from germline, CDR1 is SGHNT and CDR2 is YYREEE (reference sequence). The CDR3 is 16 amino acids. The CDR3, as DNA: TGTGCCAGCAAAACAGGGTCGATCGTTTCCTACAATGAGCAGTTCTTC. Its translation is CASKTGSIVSYNEQFF.

J is TRBJ2-7 and V is TRBV15, with 7 bases lining up with TRBD1. The CDR3 totals 20 residues. Germline loops: CDR1 LNHNV, CDR2 YYDKDF (reference sequence). J lost 2 bases, V lost 0 bases, and 19 bases had no gene match. The CDR3 region is CATSRDRSKTGTAGPYEQYF. The CDR3 DNA reads TGTGCCACCAGCAGAGATCGTTCGAAAACCGGGACAGCCGGCCCCTACGAGCAGTACTTC.

This chain links TRBV11-3 with TRBJ2-2, with 11 bases identical to TRBD2. The CDR3 is made up of 17 amino acids. Germline V lookup: CDR1 SGHNT, CDR2 YENEEA. V dropped 1 base and J dropped 1; count of bases not matched to a gene: 2. The CDR3 region is CASSLGGLAGNTGELFF. The DNA of the CDR3 is TGTGCCAGCAGCTTAGGCGGACTAGCGGGGAACACCGGGGAGCTGTTTTTT.

The V gene is TRBV5-1, the J gene TRBJ2-3; unclear D gene. The V end was cut by 0 bases, the J end by 9 bases, with 17 bases between. Looked up from germline, CDR1 is SGHRS and CDR2 is YFSETQ. The CDR3 totals 15 residues. In nucleotides, the CDR3 is TGCGCCAGCAGCTTGGGCGGTGAGGCCCCATTAACGCAGTATTTT. This translates into CASSLGGEAPLTQYF.

This rearrangement joins TRBV27 to TRBJ1-1; D remains ambiguous. The CDR3 covers 14 residues. The V gene's germline CDR1 is MNHEY and CDR2 SMNVEV (reference sequence). Trimming took off 5 bases at V and 4 bases at J, with 14 bases between the two ends. CDR3 nucleotide sequence: TGTGCCAGCAGTCCGGCGGGGTCAGGCACTGAAGCTTTCTTT. Translated, it gives CASSPAGSGTEAFF.

This clone was recorded once. The chain joins TRBV6-5 to TRBJ2-1; tentatively, D is TRBD2 (6 bases). Germline V gene sequence: CDR1 MNHEY, CDR2 SVGAGI. This CDR3 is 15 amino acids long. V was cut by 5 bases and J by 4 bases, with 15 bases left in between. In DNA form, the CDR3 reads TGTGCCAGCAGTCGAGGAGGCGGGGCGTACAATGAGCAGTTCTTC. It is translated as CASSRGGGAYNEQFF.

This clone was found once. The chain joins TRBV7-9 to TRBJ2-3, with D maybe TRBD2 (6 bases). The CDR3 totals 14 residues. CDR1 is SEHNR, CDR2 FQNEAQ, per germline (reference sequence). Trimming stripped 1 base from V and 3 bases from J, with 8 bases between. Here the CDR3 DNA reads TGTGCCAGCAGCTTAGTTCGGGGGACAGATACGCAGTATTTT. It is translated as CASSLVRGTDTQYF.

V and J are TRBV7-8 and TRBJ2-7; 9 positions match TRBD1. Germline lookup yields CDR1 SGHVS and CDR2 FQNEAQ. The CDR3 has 15 amino acids. V lost 5 bases to trimming and J lost 1 base; unmatched junction nucleotides: 6. The CDR3 here is CASSPNRGPSYEQYF. In DNA form, the CDR3 reads TGTGCCAGCAGCCCAAACAGGGGGCCTTCCTACGAGCAGTACTTC.

This clone was recorded only once. Other DNA sequences in the sample encode the same CDR3. V usage is TRBV11-2 and J usage is TRBJ1-1; no clear D. Per germline, CDR1 SGHAT and CDR2 FQNNGV. The CDR3 totals 14 residues. V lost 1 base, J lost 2 bases, and 8 bases lay in between. The CDR3 is CASSLVRGNTEAFF. CDR3 bases: TGTGCCAGCAGCTTAGTGCGGGGAAACACTGAAGCTTTCTTT.

V is TRBV4-1 and J is TRBJ2-6; D may be TRBD1 (5 bases). This CDR3 contains 20 residues. The V end lost 6 bases, the J end lost 2 bases, and 26 bases lay between the germline ends. Germline V gene sequence: CDR1 MGHRA, CDR2 YSYEKL. The CDR3 DNA is TGCGCCAGCAGAACCAACCCGAAGACAGACCAGTCAGCTGGGGCCAACGTCCTGACTTTC. This gives the protein CASRTNPKTDQSAGANVLTF.

The chain joins TRBV28 to TRBJ1-5, with D hard to call. V was shortened by 1 base and J by 4 bases, with 8 bases between the two germline ends. CDR1 MDHEN and CDR2 SYDVKM come from the germline V gene. The CDR3 loop spans 14 amino acids. CDR3 residues: CASSLLGPNQPQHF. The CDR3 DNA follows: TGTGCCAGCAGTTTATTGGGCCCAAATCAGCCCCAGCATTTT.

The chain recombines TRBV5-1 with TRBJ1-4, with D perhaps matching TRBD1 (5 bases). This CDR3 spans 16 amino acids. Trimming shortened V by 1 base and J by 3 bases, and 13 bases separated the two germline ends. From germline, CDR1 is SGHRS and CDR2 YFSETQ. The CDR3 protein is CASSLNRGTANEKLFF. As DNA, the CDR3 is TGCGCCAGCAGCTTGAATCGGGGGACCGCTAATGAAAAACTGTTTTTT.